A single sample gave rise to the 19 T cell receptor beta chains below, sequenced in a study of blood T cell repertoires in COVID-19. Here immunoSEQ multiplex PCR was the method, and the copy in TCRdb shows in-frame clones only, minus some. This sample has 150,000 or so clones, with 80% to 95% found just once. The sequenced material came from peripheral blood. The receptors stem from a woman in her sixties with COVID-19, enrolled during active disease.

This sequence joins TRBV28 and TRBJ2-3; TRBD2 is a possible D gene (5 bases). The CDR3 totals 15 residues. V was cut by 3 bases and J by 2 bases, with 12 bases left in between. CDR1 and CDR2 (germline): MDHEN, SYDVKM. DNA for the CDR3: TGTGCCAGCAGTTTCGGGGAAGGGTACACAGATACGCAGTATTTT. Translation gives CASSFGEGYTDTQYF.

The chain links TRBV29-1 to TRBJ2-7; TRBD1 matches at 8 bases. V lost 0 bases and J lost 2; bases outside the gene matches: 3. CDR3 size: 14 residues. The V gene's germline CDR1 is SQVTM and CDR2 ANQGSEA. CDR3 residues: CSVEDQGATYEQYF. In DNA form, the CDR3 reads TGCAGCGTTGAAGATCAGGGGGCGACCTACGAGCAGTACTTC.

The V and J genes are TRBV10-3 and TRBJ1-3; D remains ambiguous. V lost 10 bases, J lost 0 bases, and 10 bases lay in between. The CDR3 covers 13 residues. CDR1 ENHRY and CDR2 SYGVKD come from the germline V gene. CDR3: CATRIHSGNTIYF. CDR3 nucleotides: TGTGCCACCAGAATTCACTCTGGAAACACCATATATTTT.

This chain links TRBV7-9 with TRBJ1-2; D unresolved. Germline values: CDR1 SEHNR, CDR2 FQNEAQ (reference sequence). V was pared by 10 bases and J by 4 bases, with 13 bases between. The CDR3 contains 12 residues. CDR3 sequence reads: CATPTSGYGYTF. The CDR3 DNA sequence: TGTGCCACCCCCACGAGCGGCTATGGCTACACCTTC.

CDR3 sequence (DNA): TGTGCCAGCAGCCCCAGGGCTAACTATGGCTACACCTTC. The encoded protein is CASSPRANYGYTF. V gene TRBV3-1 (or the pseudogene TRBV3-2) combines with J gene TRBJ1-2; tentatively, D is TRBD1 (5 bases). The CDR3 runs 13 residues. Trimming pared 4 bases from V and 0 bases from J, leaving 6 bases between. The germline V gene encodes CDR1 LGHDT and CDR2 YNNKEL (reference sequence).

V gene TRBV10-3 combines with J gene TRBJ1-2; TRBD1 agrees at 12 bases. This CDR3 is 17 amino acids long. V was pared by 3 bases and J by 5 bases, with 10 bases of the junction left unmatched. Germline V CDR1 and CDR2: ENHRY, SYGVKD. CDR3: CAISDGTGGRAVYGYTF. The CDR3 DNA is TGTGCCATCAGTGATGGGACAGGGGGCCGAGCGGTATATGGCTACACCTTC.

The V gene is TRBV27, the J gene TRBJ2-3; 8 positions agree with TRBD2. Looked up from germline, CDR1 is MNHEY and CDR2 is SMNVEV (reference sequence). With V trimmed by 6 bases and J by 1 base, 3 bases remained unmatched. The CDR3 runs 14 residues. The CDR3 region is CASSHSGGTDTQYF. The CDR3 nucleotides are TGTGCCAGCAGCCATAGCGGGGGCACAGATACGCAGTATTTT.

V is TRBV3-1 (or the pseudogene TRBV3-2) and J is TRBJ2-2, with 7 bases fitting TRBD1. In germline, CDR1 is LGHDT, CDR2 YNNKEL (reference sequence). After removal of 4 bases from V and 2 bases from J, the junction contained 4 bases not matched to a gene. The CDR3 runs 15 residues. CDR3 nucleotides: TGTGCCAGCAGCCCGGGACAGACCAACACCGGGGAGCTGTTTTTT. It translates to CASSPGQTNTGELFF.

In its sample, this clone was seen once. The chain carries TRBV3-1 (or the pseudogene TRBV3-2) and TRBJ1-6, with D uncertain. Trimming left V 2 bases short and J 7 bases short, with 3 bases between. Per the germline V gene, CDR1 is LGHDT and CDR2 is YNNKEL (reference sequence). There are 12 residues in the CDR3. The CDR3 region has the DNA TGTGCCAGCAGCCAATCAAATTCACCCCTCCACTTT. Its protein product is CASSQSNSPLHF.

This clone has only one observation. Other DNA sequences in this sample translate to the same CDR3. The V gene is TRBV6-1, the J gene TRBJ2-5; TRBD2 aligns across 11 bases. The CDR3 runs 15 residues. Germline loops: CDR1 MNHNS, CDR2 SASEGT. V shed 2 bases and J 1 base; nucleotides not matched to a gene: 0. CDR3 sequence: CASSELAGGQETQYF. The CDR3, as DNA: TGTGCCAGCAGTGAACTAGCGGGGGGCCAAGAGACCCAGTACTTC.

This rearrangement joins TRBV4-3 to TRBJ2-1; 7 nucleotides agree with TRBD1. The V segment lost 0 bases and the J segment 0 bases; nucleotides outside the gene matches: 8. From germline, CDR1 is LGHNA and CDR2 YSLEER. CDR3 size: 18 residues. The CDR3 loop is CASSQDWSGGHSYNEQFF. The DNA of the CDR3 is TGCGCCAGCAGCCAAGATTGGTCAGGGGGTCACTCCTACAATGAGCAGTTCTTC.

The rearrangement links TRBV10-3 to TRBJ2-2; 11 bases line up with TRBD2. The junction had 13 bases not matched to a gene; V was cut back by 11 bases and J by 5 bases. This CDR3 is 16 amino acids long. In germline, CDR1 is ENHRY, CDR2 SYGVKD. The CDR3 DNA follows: TGTGCCGTGAAGACTAGCGGGGCGATTTCGACCGGGGAGCTGTTTTTT. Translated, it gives CAVKTSGAISTGELFF.

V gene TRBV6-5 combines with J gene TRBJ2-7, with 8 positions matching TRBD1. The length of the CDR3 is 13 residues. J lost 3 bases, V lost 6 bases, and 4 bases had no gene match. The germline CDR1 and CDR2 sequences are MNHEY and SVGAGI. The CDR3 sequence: CASSRDRSYEQYF. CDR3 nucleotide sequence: TGTGCCAGCAGCCGGGACAGGAGCTACGAGCAGTACTTC.

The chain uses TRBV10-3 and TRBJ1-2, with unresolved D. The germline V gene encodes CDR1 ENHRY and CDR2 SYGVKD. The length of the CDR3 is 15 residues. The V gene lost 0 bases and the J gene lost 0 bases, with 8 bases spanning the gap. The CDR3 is CAISESAVPNYGYTF. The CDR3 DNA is TGTGCCATCAGTGAGTCGGCAGTTCCTAACTATGGCTACACCTTC.

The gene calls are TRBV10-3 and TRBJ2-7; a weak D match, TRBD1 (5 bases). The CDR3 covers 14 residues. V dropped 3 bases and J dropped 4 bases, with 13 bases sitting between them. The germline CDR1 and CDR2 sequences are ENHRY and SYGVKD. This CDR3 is CAISDLGAGYEQYF. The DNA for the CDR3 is TGTGCCATCAGTGATTTAGGGGCTGGTTACGAGCAGTACTTC.

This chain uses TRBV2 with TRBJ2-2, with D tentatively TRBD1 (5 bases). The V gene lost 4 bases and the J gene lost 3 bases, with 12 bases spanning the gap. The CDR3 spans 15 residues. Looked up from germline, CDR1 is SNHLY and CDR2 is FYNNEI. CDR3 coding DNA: TGTGCCAGCAGTGTCGGGCAGGGCTACACCGGGGAGCTGTTTTTT. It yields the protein CASSVGQGYTGELFF.

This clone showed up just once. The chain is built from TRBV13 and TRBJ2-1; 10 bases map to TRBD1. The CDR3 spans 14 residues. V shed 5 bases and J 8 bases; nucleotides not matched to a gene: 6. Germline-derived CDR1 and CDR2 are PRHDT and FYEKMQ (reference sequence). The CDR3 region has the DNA TGTGCCAGCAGCCCCGGACAGGGGGGCGATGAGCAGTTCTTC. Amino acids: CASSPGQGGDEQFF.

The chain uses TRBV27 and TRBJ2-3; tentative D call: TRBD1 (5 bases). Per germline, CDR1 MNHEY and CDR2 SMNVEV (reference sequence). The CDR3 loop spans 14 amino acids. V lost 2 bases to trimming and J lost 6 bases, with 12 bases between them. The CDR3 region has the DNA TGTGCCAGCAGTTTAATTCAGGGTAGGGATACGCAGTATTTT. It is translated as CASSLIQGRDTQYF.

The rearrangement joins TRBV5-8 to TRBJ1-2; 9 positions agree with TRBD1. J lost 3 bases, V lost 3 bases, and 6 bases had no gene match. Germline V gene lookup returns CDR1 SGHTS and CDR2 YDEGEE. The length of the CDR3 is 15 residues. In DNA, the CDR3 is TGTGCCAGCAGCTCGGGACAGGGAGGAGACTATGGCTACACCTTC. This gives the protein CASSSGQGGDYGYTF.